The 21 T cell receptor beta chains below were found in one sample sequenced in a study of T cell repertoires in cytomegalovirus infection. TCRdb processed the reads anew with MiXCR; each CDR3 protein has one entry. The sample comprises a few hundred thousand distinct CDR3 sequences, around 9.5% of which are singletons, and about 4.5% rests with the top ten. Sample: PBMCs. Receptors were obtained from a human donor in good health (CMV status not recorded). Some clones in this sample may be carry-over from other donors' samples.

Ten or more counts support this clonotype. The genes are TRBV7-2 and TRBJ2-7; 8 positions match TRBD2. Germline CDR1 is SGHTA and CDR2 is FQGNSA. Trimming removed 3 bases from V and 1 base from J; junction bases left unmatched: 2. The CDR3 length is 14 residues. CDR3 sequence reads: CASSLREVSYEQYF. The CDR3 DNA reads as TGTGCCAGCAGCTTGCGGGAGGTATCCTACGAGCAGTACTTC.

This clonotype was seen repeatedly, ten times or more. V and J are TRBV7-2 and TRBJ1-5; D is unresolved. With 1 base removed from V and 0 bases from J, the gap between germline ends came to 4 bases. Germline loops: CDR1 SGHTA, CDR2 FQGNSA. This CDR3 comprises 14 residues. The CDR3 DNA follows: TGTGCCAGCAGCTTAGACGGTAGCAATCAGCCCCAGCATTTT. This translates into CASSLDGSNQPQHF.

This clonotype appeared many times. The chain employs TRBV7-6 and TRBJ2-7; TRBD2 matches at 14 bases. The CDR3 totals 16 residues. Per the germline V gene, CDR1 is SGHVS and CDR2 is FNYEAQ. Germline trimming cut 4 bases from V and 2 bases from J; bases unmatched to any gene: 4. In DNA form, the CDR3 reads TGTGCCAGCAGCTCAGGACTAGCGGGGGGACCCTACGAGCAGTACTTC. Translating it yields CASSSGLAGGPYEQYF.

This clonotype has just a few counts. V gene TRBV4-1 combines with J gene TRBJ2-7; a possible D gene is TRBD1 (6 bases). Germline V gene sequence: CDR1 MGHRA, CDR2 YSYEKL. CDR3 length equals 16 residues. Trimming took 0 bases from V and 7 from J, leaving 19 bases between them. The CDR3 coding sequence is TGCGCCAGCAGCCAAGAAGGGACCCGATCAAGGGGGGAGCAGTACTTC. Its translation is CASSQEGTRSRGEQYF.

This clonotype showed up many times. The genes are TRBV12-5 and TRBJ2-4; D remains ambiguous. Germline lookup yields CDR1 LGHNT and CDR2 FRNRAP. V was clipped by 1 base and J by 6 bases, with 4 bases between them. The CDR3 spans 12 residues. The chain's CDR3 is CASGLGTNIQYF. The CDR3 region has the DNA TGTGCTAGTGGTTTGGGAACAAACATTCAGTACTTC.

The chain recombines TRBV15 with TRBJ2-7; no definite D call. CDR1 LNHNV and CDR2 YYDKDF come from the germline V gene (reference sequence). CDR3 length equals 15 residues. Trimming cost V 0 bases and J 4 bases, with 13 bases left between them. CDR3 residues: CATSRDWSSKYEQYF. In DNA form, the CDR3 reads TGTGCCACCAGCAGAGATTGGAGCTCCAAATACGAGCAGTACTTC.

This clonotype has at least ten counts. J is TRBJ2-5 and V is TRBV11-3, with D unclear. The CDR3 is 13 residues long. The germline V and J ends were trimmed by 0 bases and 5 bases, with 7 bases remaining between them. CDR1 is SGHNT, CDR2 YENEEA, per germline. The CDR3 DNA reads as TGTGCCAGCAGCTTAGAAGGATTTGAGACCCAGTACTTC. Amino acid sequence: CASSLEGFETQYF. The full variable domain, its missing parts supplied by reference TRBV11-3 and TRBJ2-5, is EAGVVQSPRYKIIEKKQPVAFWCNPISGHNTLYWYLQNLGQGPELLIRYENEEAVDDSQLPKDRFSAERLKGVDSTLKIQPAELGDSAVYLCASSLEGFETQYFGPGTRLLVL.

This clonotype showed up many times. The genes are TRBV7-8 and TRBJ1-1, with a possible D match to TRBD1 (5 bases). Germline CDR1 SGHVS, CDR2 FQNEAQ. CDR3 length equals 13 residues. V was shortened by 2 bases and J by 8 bases, with 12 bases between the two germline ends. CDR3 in amino acids: CASSLRGLGEAFF. The CDR3 DNA is TGTGCCAGCAGCTTAAGGGGACTTGGGGAAGCTTTCTTT.

The chain has TRBV3-1 and TRBJ2-4; D is perhaps TRBD1 or TRBD2 (8 bases each). The CDR3 runs 15 residues. Germline CDR1 and CDR2: LGHDT and YNNKEL (reference sequence). The V and J ends lost 4 bases and 6 bases respectively, with 16 bases between them. The CDR3 here is CASSRGGTGGNIQYF. CDR3 coding DNA: TGTGCCAGCAGCCGCGGGGGGACAGGTGGAAACATTCAGTACTTC. Variable domain in full (rest from reference TRBV3-1 and TRBJ2-4): DTAVSQTPKYLVTQMGNDKSIKCEQNLGHDTMYWYKQDSKKFLKIMFSYNNKELIINETVPNRFSPKSPDKAHLNLHINSLELGDSAVYFCASSRGGTGGNIQYFGAGTRLSVL.

V is TRBV27 and J is TRBJ2-5, with D perhaps given as TRBD1 or TRBD2 (5 bases each). Germline V gene sequence: CDR1 MNHEY, CDR2 SMNVEV (reference sequence). CDR3 size: 13 residues. V was shortened by 4 bases and J by 5 bases, with 11 bases between the two germline ends. The CDR3, as DNA: TGTGCCAGCAGTTGGGCAGGGAGTGAGACCCAGTACTTC. Amino acid sequence: CASSWAGSETQYF.

This clonotype was found many times. This chain uses TRBV7-2 with TRBJ2-2; 11 bases fit TRBD2. CDR3 size: 16 residues. CDR1 is SGHTA, CDR2 FQGNSA, per germline. With 8 bases clipped from V and 4 bases from J, the junction kept 9 bases outside the gene matches. The CDR3 loop reads CASALSGRAATGELFF. For the CDR3, the DNA is TGTGCCAGCGCGCTTAGCGGGAGGGCCGCCACCGGGGAGCTGTTTTTT.

This clonotype was picked up many times. The chain joins TRBV6-5 to TRBJ2-1, with TRBD1 matching over 12 bases. Germline CDR1 is MNHEY and CDR2 is SVGAGI. The CDR3 has 16 amino acids. J was trimmed by 5 bases and V by 6 bases; bases with no gene match: 8. The CDR3 reads CASRFRDRGPNNEQFF. The CDR3 DNA sequence: TGTGCCAGCAGATTCAGGGACAGGGGGCCGAACAATGAGCAGTTCTTC.

J is TRBJ2-1 and V is TRBV4-1; the match to TRBD2 covers 9 bases. Germline loops: CDR1 MGHRA, CDR2 YSYEKL. The CDR3 length is 17 residues. Trimming took 4 bases from V and 7 from J; bases not matched to a gene: 14. The CDR3 loop reads CASSPFGERGVPNEQFF. For the CDR3, the DNA is TGCGCCAGCAGCCCCTTTGGCGAGCGGGGGGTACCGAATGAGCAGTTCTTC.

The chain recombines TRBV14 with TRBJ1-1, with a weak D call TRBD1 (6 bases). The V and J ends lost 3 bases and 6 bases respectively, with 20 bases between them. CDR1 SGHDN and CDR2 FVKESK come from the germline V gene. CDR3 size: 16 residues. CDR3 bases: TGTGCCAGCAGCCAGGGGAAACAGGGAGGAGGAGCTGAAGCTTTCTTT. This translates into CASSQGKQGGGAEAFF. Looking up the rest from reference TRBV14 and TRBJ1-1 gives the full variable domain: EAGVTQFPSHSVIEKGQTVTLRCDPISGHDNLYWYRRVMGKEIKFLLHFVKESKQDESGMPNNRFLAERTGGTYSTLKVQPAELEDSGVYFCASSQGKQGGGAEAFFGQGTRLTVV.

This clonotype was detected only once. V and J are TRBV6-2 or TRBV6-3 and TRBJ2-5, with D uncertain. Trimming stripped 6 bases from V and 5 bases from J, with 7 bases between. This CDR3 is built from 11 residues. The germline CDR1 and CDR2 sequences are MNHEY and SVGEGT. The CDR3 nucleotides read TGTGCCAGCAGGTGGTTGGAGACCCAGTACTTC. Translation: CASRWLETQYF.

Many counts were recorded for this clonotype. The chain employs TRBV11-2 and TRBJ2-1; no firm D call. Trimming stripped 6 bases from V and 9 bases from J, with 12 bases between. The CDR3 sequence is 12 residues long. Germline V CDR1 and CDR2: SGHAT, FQNNGV. For the CDR3, the DNA is TGTGCCAGCAGTTTTGCTGAGGTTGAGCAGTTCTTC. Residues: CASSFAEVEQFF.

This clonotype was seen more than once but under ten times. CDR3 sequence reads: CASSFGSYREHEQYF. In DNA form, the CDR3 reads TGTGCCAGCAGTTTTGGCAGTTACAGGGAGCACGAGCAGTACTTC. The V and J genes are TRBV12-3 or TRBV12-4 and TRBJ2-7, with D maybe TRBD1 (6 bases). Trimming removed 3 bases at V and 5 bases at J, with 17 bases between. The CDR3 has 15 residues.

The chain employs TRBV4-2 and TRBJ1-1; no firm D call. CDR3 length equals 12 residues. V dropped 2 bases and J dropped 11 bases, with 12 bases sitting between them. CDR1 is LGHNA, CDR2 YNFKEQ, per germline. In DNA, the CDR3 is TGTGCCAGCAGCCAATACGGGCAGAAGGCTTTCTTT. It specifies CASSQYGQKAFF.

In its sample, this clonotype was seen many times. V usage is TRBV7-2 and J usage is TRBJ2-3; D is unclear. V dropped 5 bases and J dropped 0 bases, with 12 bases sitting between them. CDR1 is SGHTA, CDR2 FQGNSA, per germline. The length of the CDR3 is 15 residues. The CDR3 DNA reads TGTGCCAGCAGCCCATCCCCCGTGAGCACAGATACGCAGTATTTT. It yields the protein CASSPSPVSTDTQYF.

Concerning this clonotype: Sequence at one end of the junction differs from germline and may be a read error. J is TRBJ2-3 and V is TRBV4-1; D ambiguous. The CDR3 has 13 amino acids. Germline loops: CDR1 MGHRA, CDR2 YSYEKL. The CDR3 DNA follows: TGTGCCAGCAGCCAAGTTACCACAGATACGCAGTATTTT. Amino acid sequence: CASSQVTTDTQYF.

This clonotype turned up a few times. The chain has TRBV7-2 and TRBJ1-5; D uncertain. The germline CDR1 and CDR2 sequences are SGHTA and FQGNSA. V was pared by 0 bases and J by 6 bases, with 6 bases between. The CDR3 spans 13 residues. This CDR3 is CASSLAVIQPQHF. CDR3 in DNA: TGTGCCAGCAGCTTAGCCGTAATTCAGCCCCAGCATTTT.